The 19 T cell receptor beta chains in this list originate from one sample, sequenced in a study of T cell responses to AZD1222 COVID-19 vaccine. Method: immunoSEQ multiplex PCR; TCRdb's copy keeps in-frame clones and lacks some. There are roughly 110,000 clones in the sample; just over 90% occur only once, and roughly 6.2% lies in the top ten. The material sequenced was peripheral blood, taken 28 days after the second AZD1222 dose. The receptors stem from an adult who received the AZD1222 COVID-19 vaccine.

The CDR3 is CASSPWAVNTEAFF. In nucleotides, the CDR3 is TGTGCCAGCAGCCCCTGGGCAGTGAACACTGAAGCTTTCTTT. This chain joins TRBV7-2 and TRBJ1-1; no clear D. Germline assignment: CDR1 SGHTA and CDR2 FQGNSA. The CDR3 loop spans 14 amino acids. V was shortened by 5 bases and J by 0 bases, with 10 bases between the two germline ends.

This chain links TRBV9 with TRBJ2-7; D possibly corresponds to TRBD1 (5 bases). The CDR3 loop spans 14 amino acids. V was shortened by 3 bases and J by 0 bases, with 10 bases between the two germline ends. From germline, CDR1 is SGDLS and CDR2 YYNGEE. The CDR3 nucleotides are TGTGCCAGCAGCGGACTGACAGACTCCTACGAGCAGTACTTC. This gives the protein CASSGLTDSYEQYF.

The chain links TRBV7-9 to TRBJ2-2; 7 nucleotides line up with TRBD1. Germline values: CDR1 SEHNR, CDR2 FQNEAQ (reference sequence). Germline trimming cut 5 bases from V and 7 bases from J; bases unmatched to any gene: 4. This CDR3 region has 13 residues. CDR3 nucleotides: TGTGCCAGCAGCCGACAGGGCGGCGGGGAGCTGTTTTTT. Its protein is CASSRQGGGELFF.

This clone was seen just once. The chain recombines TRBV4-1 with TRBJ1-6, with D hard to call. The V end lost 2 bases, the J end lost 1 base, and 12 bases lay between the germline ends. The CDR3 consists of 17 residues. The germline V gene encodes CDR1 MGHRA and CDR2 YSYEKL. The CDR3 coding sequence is TGCGCCAGCAGCCAACCGGCCGATTTATCCTATAATTCACCCCTCCACTTT. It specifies CASSQPADLSYNSPLHF.

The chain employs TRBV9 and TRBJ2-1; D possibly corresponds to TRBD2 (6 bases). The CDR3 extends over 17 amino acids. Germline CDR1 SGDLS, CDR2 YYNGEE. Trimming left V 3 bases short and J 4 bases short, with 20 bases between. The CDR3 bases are TGTGCCAGCAGCGGCGGAGGGGAAACTTTGGGTTACAATGAGCAGTTCTTC. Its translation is CASSGGGETLGYNEQFF.

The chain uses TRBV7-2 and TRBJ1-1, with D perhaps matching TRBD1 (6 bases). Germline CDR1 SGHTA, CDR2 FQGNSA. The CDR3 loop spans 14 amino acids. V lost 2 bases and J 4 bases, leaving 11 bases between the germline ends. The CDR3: CASSLQQGGTEAFF. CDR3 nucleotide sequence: TGTGCCAGCAGCTTACAACAGGGCGGCACTGAAGCTTTCTTT. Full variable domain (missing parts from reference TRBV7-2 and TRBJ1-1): GAGVSQSPSNKVTEKGKDVELRCDPISGHTALYWYRQSLGQGLEFLIYFQGNSAPDKSGLPSDRFSAERTGGSVSTLTIQRTQQEDSAVYLCASSLQQGGTEAFFGQGTRLTVV.

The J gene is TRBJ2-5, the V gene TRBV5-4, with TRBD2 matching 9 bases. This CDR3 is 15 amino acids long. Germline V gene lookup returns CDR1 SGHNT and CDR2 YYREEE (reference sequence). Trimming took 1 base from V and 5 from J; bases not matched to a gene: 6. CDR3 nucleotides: TGTGCCAGCAGCTTGCGGGCTAGCGGGGCCGAGACCCAGTACTTC. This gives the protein CASSLRASGAETQYF.

The CDR3 protein is CASSLGGSGANEQFF. In DNA, the CDR3 is TGTGCCAGCAGCTTGGGCGGGAGCGGGGCCAATGAGCAGTTCTTC. The chain couples TRBV7-6 to TRBJ2-1; 7 bases are a match to TRBD2. This CDR3 has 15 amino acids. The germline V gene has CDR1 SGHVS and CDR2 FNYEAQ. The V and J ends lost 3 bases and 6 bases, in that order; junction bases with no gene match: 8.

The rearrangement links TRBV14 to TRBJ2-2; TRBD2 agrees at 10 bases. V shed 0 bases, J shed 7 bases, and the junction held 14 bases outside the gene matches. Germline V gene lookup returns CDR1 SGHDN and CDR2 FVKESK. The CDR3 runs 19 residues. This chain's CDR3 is CASSQDLEREGRDGGELFF. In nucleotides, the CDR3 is TGTGCCAGCAGCCAAGATCTTGAGCGGGAGGGCCGGGACGGCGGGGAGCTGTTTTTT. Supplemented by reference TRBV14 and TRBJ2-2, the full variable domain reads EAGVTQFPSHSVIEKGQTVTLRCDPISGHDNLYWYRRVMGKEIKFLLHFVKESKQDESGMPNNRFLAERTGGTYSTLKVQPAELEDSGVYFCASSQDLEREGRDGGELFFGEGSRLTVL.

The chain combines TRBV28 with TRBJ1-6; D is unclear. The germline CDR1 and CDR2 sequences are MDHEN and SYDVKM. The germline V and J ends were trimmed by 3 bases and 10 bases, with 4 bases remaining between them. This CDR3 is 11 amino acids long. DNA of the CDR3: TGTGCCAGCAGTTTGGGGTCACCCCTCCACTTT. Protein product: CASSLGSPLHF. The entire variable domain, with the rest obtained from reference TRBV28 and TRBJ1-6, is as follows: DVKVTQSSRYLVKRTGEKVFLECVQDMDHENMFWYRQDPGLGLRLIYFSYDVKMKEKGDIPEGYSVSREKKERFSLILESASTNQTSMYLCASSLGSPLHFGNGTRLTVT.

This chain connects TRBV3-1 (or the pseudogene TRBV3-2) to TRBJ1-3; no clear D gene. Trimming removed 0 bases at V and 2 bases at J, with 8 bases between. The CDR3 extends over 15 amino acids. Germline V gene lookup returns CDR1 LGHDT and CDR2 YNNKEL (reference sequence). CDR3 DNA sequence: TGTGCCAGCAGCCAAGATACCTACACTGGAAACACCATATATTTT. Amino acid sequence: CASSQDTYTGNTIYF.

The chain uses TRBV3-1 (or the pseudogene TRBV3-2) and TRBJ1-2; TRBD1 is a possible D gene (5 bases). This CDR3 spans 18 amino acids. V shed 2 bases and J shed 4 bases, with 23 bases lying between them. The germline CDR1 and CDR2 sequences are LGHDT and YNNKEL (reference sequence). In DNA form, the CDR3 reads TGTGCCAGCAGCCAATCAGACCGAGGGGACCCGGAGATCTATGGCTACACCTTC. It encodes CASSQSDRGDPEIYGYTF.

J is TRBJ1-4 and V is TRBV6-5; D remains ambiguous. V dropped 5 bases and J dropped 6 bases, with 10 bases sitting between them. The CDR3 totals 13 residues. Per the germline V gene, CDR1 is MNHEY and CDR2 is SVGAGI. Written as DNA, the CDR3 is TGTGCCAGCAGTCCCCTCCCGCATGAAAAACTGTTTTTT. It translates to CASSPLPHEKLFF.

Written as DNA, the CDR3 is TGTGCCAGTAGTTCCGGGACAGGGGGCGCGTGGAATGGCTACACCTTC. Amino acid sequence: CASSSGTGGAWNGYTF. The rearrangement joins TRBV19 to TRBJ1-2; TRBD1 agrees at 12 bases. Trimming at V came to 5 bases and at J to 6 bases, leaving 10 bases not matched to a gene. CDR1 LNHDA and CDR2 SQIVND come from the germline V gene (reference sequence). This CDR3 has 16 amino acids.

CDR3 nucleotides: TGTGCCAGCAGTTACTATCCAGGGGGGAATCAGCCCCAGCATTTT. Translated: CASSYYPGGNQPQHF. The J gene is TRBJ1-5, the V gene TRBV6-6, with 7 bases matching TRBD1. The junction had 4 bases not matched to a gene; V was cut back by 1 base and J by 4 bases. CDR3 size: 15 residues. The germline V gene encodes CDR1 MNHNY and CDR2 SVGAGI (reference sequence).

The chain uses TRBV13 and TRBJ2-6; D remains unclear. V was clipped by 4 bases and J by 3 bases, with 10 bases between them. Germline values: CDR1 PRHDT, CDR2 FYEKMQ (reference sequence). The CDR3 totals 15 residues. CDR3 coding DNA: TGTGCCAGCAGCTCGCTCGAGGTTGGGGCCAACGTCCTGACTTTC. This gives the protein CASSSLEVGANVLTF.

The CDR3, as DNA: TGTGCCTGGAGGGTGGACAGCCGTAACTATGGCTACACCTTC. Translating gives CAWRVDSRNYGYTF. The chain joins TRBV30 to TRBJ1-2; a possible D gene is TRBD1 (6 bases). Germline V gives CDR1 GTSNPN, CDR2 SVGIG (reference sequence). This CDR3 is built from 14 residues. V was cut by 3 bases and J by 1 base, with 12 bases left in between. The variable domain in full, with the rest retrieved from reference TRBV30 and TRBJ1-2, is SQTIHQWPATLVQPVGSPLSLECTVEGTSNPNLYWYRQAAGRGLQLLFYSVGIGQISSEVPQNLSASRPQDRQFILSSKKLLLSDSGFYLCAWRVDSRNYGYTFGSGTRLTVV.

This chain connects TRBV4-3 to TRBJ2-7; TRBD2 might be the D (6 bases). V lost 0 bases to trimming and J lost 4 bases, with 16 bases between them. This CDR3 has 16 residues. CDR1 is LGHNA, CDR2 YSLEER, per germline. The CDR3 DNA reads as TGCGCCAGCAGCCAAGAACGGGAGAATAGAATATACGAGCAGTACTTC. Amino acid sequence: CASSQERENRIYEQYF.

CDR3 loop: CATSRGANYGYTF. In DNA, the CDR3 is TGTGCCACCAGCAGAGGGGCTAACTATGGCTACACCTTC. The chain is built from TRBV15 and TRBJ1-2; D gene unclear. The V end was cut by 1 base, the J end by 0 bases, with 3 bases between. CDR3 length equals 13 residues. CDR1 and CDR2 from the germline V gene are LNHNV and YYDKDF (reference sequence).